The TCR beta chain described here comes from a study of CD8 T cells in Susac syndrome (dated by TCRdb to 2018 to 2020). Looking at the study overall: Among the Susac syndrome patients who were sequenced, clinically active disease was present in 5 or 6 and clinical remission was observed in 8 or 9. At blood withdrawal, Susac syndrome patients were either therapy-naive, taking corticosteroids (in some cases with IVIg as well), or taking IVIg alone. The study used repertoire sequencing to test whether antigen drove CD8+ T cell activation and differentiation in Susac syndrome. The clonality of the CD8+ T cell repertoire was compared across approximately eleven healthy donors, roughly 14 Susac syndrome patients and about 15 multiple sclerosis patients. Paper-wide results and their limitations: CD8+ repertoires in Susac syndrome showed clonal expansion, which was highest in CD8+ TEMRA cells and was greater in clinically active patients than in remitting patients. The number of individuals in the TCR sequencing and HLA analysis was recognized as being relatively small. In the total CD8+ and CD8+ TEMRA repertoires, over 15 and five Susac-specific public clones, respectively, were identified.

From the cysteine up to the phenylalanine, the CDR3 has a length of 11 residues. The entry retains the CDR3 DNA only, 33 bases that are in frame from base 1. Trimming takes 7 bases from V and 5 bases from J, and the germline ends sit 9 bases apart. This clonotype was found once. Its antigen specificity is not known. Base qualities are not recorded, but no much larger clone differs from it by a single base. One read alone is a weak basis. RNA was extracted using the RNeasy kit, and roughly 0.45 to 1 microgram was reverse transcribed with random hexamers. The immunoSEQ multiplex PCR assay, which covers 54 Vbeta and 13 Jbeta segments, was used to amplify TCR beta CDR3 regions. Bias from PCR amplification was corrected by using a synthetic template baseline for primer optimization and for computational correction. Under the source paper's analysis protocol: Only productive sequences were kept, with reads annotated to V, D and J genes according to IMGT and analyzed in immunoSEQ Analyzer. Clonality was computed as one minus Shannon entropy normalized by log2 of the number of productive unique sequences. For each patient and control, public and private clones were evaluated among the 100 most prevalent clones. Clones were defined as Susac-specific when absent from the healthy and MS cohorts, from approximately 1,100 published viral clones and from other ImmuneACCESS disease sequences. TCRdb reran the public reads through fastp at Q25 and MiXCR, keeping productive beta chains. Every CDR3 protein is listed once, alongside the most common genes and DNA of its rows. V and J calls and clone size were set by TCRdb, not the authors. The sample yields about 130,000 distinct CDR3 sequences; about 95% were counted once. The top ten constitute approximately 0.18% of the sample.

High-throughput TCR beta sequencing profiled peripheral blood CD8+ and CD4+ T cells from healthy donors, Susac syndrome patients and multiple sclerosis patients. The Susac syndrome patients fulfilled recently defined diagnostic criteria for either definite or probable disease. Bulk CD8+ and CD4+ T cells were purified magnetically by negative isolation, whereas CD8+ TEMRA cells were enriched by FACS. Blood was drawn into EDTA tubes, processed within 24 hours, and PBMCs were isolated by density gradient centrifugation. PBMCs destined for TCR sequencing were cryopreserved in liquid nitrogen and later thawed in a 37 °C water bath. A purity of at least 90% was achieved for sorted or isolated CD4+, CD8+ and CD8+ TEMRA cells.

This chain joins TRBV12-3 or TRBV12-4 to TRBJ2-7, with a weak D call of TRBD1 (5 bases match). This sequence originates from a human donor with Susac syndrome. Sequencing was carried out using CD8+ T cells from PBMCs. The CDR3 protein is CASKGIHEQYF. The nucleotide sequence is TGTGCCAGCAAGGGGATCCACGAGCAGTACTTC.